This TCR beta chain came from a study of cytomegalovirus exposure and HLA in healthy donors. About the study: HLA-typed donors contributed about 85 million unique TCRs, which were held in an early data release.

Remarks on this clone: Its matching antigen is unknown.

Notes on the study in general: TRBV6-2, TRBV6-3 and some other V segments were unresolvable in 87-base-pair reads. Clonal expansion, a later analysis showed, was greater in HLA-associated TCR beta chains than in equally common others.

The CDR3 runs 16 residues. The V gene end was trimmed by 3 bases and the J gene end by 3 bases; junction bases not matched to a gene: 3. CDR1 and CDR2 from the germline V gene are SGHKS and YYEKEE (reference sequence). Both 60 Vbeta primers and 13 Jbeta primers went into the PCR. The data were produced by immunoSEQ multiplex PCR, yet TCRdb's version contains in-frame clones alone and is incomplete. The data show fewer than 40,000 clones, with less than 75% seen just once and around 10% held by the top ten. The V call is TRBV5-5, the J call TRBJ2-2; 12 bases are a match to TRBD2. What was sequenced was PBMCs. This TCR came from a middle-aged man in good health and CMV-seropositive. CDR3: CASSSTSGGYTGELFF. Written as DNA, the CDR3 is TGTGCCAGCAGCTCGACTAGCGGGGGATACACCGGGGAGCTGTTTTTT. The variable domain in full, completed from reference TRBV5-5 and TRBJ2-2, reads DAGVTQSPTHLIKTRGQQVTLRCSPISGHKSVSWYQQVLGQGPQFIFQYYEKEERGRGNFPDRFSARQFPNYSSELNVNALLLGDSALYLCASSSTSGGYTGELFFGEGSRLTVL.